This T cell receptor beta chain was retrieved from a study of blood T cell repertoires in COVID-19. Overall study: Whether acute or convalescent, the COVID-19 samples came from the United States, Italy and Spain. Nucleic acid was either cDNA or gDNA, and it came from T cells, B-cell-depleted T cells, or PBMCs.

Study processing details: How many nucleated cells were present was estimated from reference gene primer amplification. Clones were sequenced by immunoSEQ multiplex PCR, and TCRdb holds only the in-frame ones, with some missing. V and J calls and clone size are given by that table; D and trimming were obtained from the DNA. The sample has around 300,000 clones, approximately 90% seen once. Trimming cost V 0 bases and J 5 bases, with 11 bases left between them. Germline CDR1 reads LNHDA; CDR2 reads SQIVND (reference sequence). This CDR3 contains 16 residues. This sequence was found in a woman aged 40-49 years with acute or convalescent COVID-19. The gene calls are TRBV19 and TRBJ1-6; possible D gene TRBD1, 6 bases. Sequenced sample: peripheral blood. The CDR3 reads CASSIDRTGHNSPLHF. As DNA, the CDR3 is TGTGCCAGTAGTATAGATCGAACAGGGCATAATTCACCCCTCCACTTT.